Reported below is one TCR beta chain. As yet, its antigen is unknown. The data belong to a study of beta chain features in type 1 diabetes. The study's findings and limits: The similarity of naive, central memory and Treg TCRB repertoires appeared greater among patients than among healthy donors.

The authors sorted CD4+ naive, central memory, regulatory and stem cell-like memory cells via CD45RO/CCR7/CD25/CD127/CD95/CD27. The germline V gene encodes CDR1 SEHNR and CDR2 FQNEAQ (reference sequence). The CDR3 has 14 residues. Trimming cost V 5 bases and J 3 bases; bases outside gene matches: 5. Every isolated RNA sample was fully reverse transcribed, so sequencing captured expressed TCRB transcripts. TCRdb's table, derived via immunoSEQ multiplex PCR, lists solely in-frame clones and lacks some. The table lists more than 60,000 clones, roughly three fifths of them singletons, with roughly 2.2% in the top ten.

Sequencing input: Tregs from blood. V gene TRBV7-9 combines with J gene TRBJ1-1; TRBD1 agrees at 8 bases. The TCR comes from a woman aged 18-35 years in good health. CDR3 sequence: CASSGQGFDTEAFF. Here the CDR3 DNA reads TGTGCCAGCAGCGGACAGGGCTTTGACACTGAAGCTTTCTTT.